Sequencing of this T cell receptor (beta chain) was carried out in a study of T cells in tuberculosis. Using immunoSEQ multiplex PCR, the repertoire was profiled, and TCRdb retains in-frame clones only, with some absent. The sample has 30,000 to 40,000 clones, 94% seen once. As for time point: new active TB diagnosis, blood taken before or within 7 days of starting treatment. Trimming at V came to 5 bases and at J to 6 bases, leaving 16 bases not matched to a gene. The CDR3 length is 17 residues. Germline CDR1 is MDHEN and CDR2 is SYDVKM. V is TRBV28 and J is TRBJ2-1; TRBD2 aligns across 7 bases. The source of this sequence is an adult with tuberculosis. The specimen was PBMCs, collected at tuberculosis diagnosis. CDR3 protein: CASSPNRLAWPRNEQFF. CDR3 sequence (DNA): TGTGCCAGCAGTCCGAACCGACTAGCCTGGCCCCGCAATGAGCAGTTCTTC.